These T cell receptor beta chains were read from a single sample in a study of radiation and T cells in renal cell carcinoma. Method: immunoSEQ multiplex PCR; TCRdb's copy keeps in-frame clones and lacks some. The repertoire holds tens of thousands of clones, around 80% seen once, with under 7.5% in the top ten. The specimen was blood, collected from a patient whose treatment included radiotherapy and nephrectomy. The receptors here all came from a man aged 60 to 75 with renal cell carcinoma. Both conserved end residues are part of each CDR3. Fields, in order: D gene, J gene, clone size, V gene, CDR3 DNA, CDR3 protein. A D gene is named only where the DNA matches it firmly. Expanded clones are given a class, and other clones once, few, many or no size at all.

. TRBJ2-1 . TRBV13 TGTGCCAGCAGCTCCCACAATGAGCAGTTCTTC CASSSHNEQFF
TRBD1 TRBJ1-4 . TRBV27 TGTGCCAGCAGACAGGGGACTAATGAAAAACTGTTTTTT CASRQGTNEKLFF
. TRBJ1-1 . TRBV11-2 TGTGCCAGCAGCTTAACGAGGAACACTGAAGCTTTCTTT CASSLTRNTEAFF
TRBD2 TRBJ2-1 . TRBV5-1 TGCGCCAGCAGCCCCGGTTACGCTAGCGGGCTAGATGAGCAGTTCTTC CASSPGYASGLDEQFF
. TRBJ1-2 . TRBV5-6 TGTGCCAGCAGAAAATTCGGCGCTTCCCAGGACTATGGCTACACCTTC CASRKFGASQDYGYTF
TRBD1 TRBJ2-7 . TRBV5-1 TGCGCCAGCAGCTGGGCAGGGGGCGTCTACGAGCAGTACTTC CASSWAGGVYEQYF
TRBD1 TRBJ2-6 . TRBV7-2 TGTGCCAGCAGCTGGGCAGGGGGCTTTGGGGCCAACGTCCTGACTTTC CASSWAGGFGANVLTF
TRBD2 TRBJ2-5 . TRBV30 TGTGCCTGGAGGACTAGCGGGGCAGAGACCCAGTACTTC CAWRTSGAETQYF
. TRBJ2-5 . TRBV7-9 TGTGCCAGCAGCTTAGGTCTATCAGAGACCCAGTACTTC CASSLGLSETQYF
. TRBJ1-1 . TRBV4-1 TGCGCCAGCAGCCAAGAAGCGGGGAGGGATGAAGCTTTCTTT CASSQEAGRDEAFF
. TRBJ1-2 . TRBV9 TGTGCCAGCAGCGTAGATAGGGGAGGCTCGTCTAGTAATGGCTACACCTTC CASSVDRGGSSSNGYTF
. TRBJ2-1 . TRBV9 TGTGCCAGCAGCGTGAGGGGGGGCCAATACAATGAGCAGTTCTTC CASSVRGGQYNEQFF
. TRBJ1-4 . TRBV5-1 TGCGCCAGCAGCCGGTCAACTAATGAAAAACTGTTTTTT CASSRSTNEKLFF
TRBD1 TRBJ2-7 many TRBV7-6 TGTGCCAGCAGCCCCCTGGGGACAGACTACGAGCAGTACTTC CASSPLGTDYEQYF
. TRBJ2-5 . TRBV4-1 TGCGCCAGCAGCCAAGATGGGGGGCCGGGCCAGGCCCTCCAAGAGACCCAGTACTTC CASSQDGGPGQALQETQYF
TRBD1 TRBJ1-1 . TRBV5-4 TGTGCCAGCAGCATCGGACAGGGGGTGATGAACACTGAAGCTTTCTTT CASSIGQGVMNTEAFF
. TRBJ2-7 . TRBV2 TGTGCCAGCAACGTCTGGGACGAGCAGTACTTC CASNVWDEQYF
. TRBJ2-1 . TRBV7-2 TGTGCCAGCAGCTTAGACCCAAGAAACGAGCAGTTCTTC CASSLDPRNEQFF
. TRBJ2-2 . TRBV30 TGTGCCTGGATGCTGAGTATTTTTGACACCGGGGAGCTGTTTTTT CAWMLSIFDTGELFF
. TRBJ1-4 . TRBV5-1 TGCGCCAGCAGCTTGGGTGTATTCAGCGTAATGGAAAAACTGTTTTTT CASSLGVFSVMEKLFF
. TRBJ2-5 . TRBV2 TGTGCCAGTACTAGGGGGGAGACCCAGTACTTC CASTRGETQYF
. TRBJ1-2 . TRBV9 TGTGCCAGCAGCCCAGCCGGACCGATCAACTATGGCTACACCTTC CASSPAGPINYGYTF
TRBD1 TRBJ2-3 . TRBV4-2 TGTGCCAGCAGCCAAGTTTTCCAGGGGGCAGGAGATACGCAGTATTTT CASSQVFQGAGDTQYF
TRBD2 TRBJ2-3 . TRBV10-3 TGTGCCATCAGTGAGTCTGGGGGGGGAGATACGCAGTATTTT CAISESGGGDTQYF
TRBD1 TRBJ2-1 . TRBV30 TGTGCCTGGGCTGAACAGGGGGCAGACTACAATGAGCAGTTCTTC CAWAEQGADYNEQFF
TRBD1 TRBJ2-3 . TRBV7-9 TGTGCCAGCAGCCGGGACAGGGAAACGCAGTATTTT CASSRDRETQYF
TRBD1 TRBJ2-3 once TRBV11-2 TGTGCCAGCAGCTTAGGTGACAGGGTGGATACGCAGTATTTT CASSLGDRVDTQYF
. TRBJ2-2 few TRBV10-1 TGCGCCAGCAGTGAGTCGGGGGCGGAGACCGGGGAGCTGTTTTTT CASSESGAETGELFF
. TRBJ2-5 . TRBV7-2 TGTGCCAGCAGCTTAGAGGTTTGGACAGAAGAGACCCAGTACTTC CASSLEVWTEETQYF
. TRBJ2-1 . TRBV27 TGTGCCAGCAGTTCCGGGGCGACCTACAATGAGCAGTTCTTC CASSSGATYNEQFF